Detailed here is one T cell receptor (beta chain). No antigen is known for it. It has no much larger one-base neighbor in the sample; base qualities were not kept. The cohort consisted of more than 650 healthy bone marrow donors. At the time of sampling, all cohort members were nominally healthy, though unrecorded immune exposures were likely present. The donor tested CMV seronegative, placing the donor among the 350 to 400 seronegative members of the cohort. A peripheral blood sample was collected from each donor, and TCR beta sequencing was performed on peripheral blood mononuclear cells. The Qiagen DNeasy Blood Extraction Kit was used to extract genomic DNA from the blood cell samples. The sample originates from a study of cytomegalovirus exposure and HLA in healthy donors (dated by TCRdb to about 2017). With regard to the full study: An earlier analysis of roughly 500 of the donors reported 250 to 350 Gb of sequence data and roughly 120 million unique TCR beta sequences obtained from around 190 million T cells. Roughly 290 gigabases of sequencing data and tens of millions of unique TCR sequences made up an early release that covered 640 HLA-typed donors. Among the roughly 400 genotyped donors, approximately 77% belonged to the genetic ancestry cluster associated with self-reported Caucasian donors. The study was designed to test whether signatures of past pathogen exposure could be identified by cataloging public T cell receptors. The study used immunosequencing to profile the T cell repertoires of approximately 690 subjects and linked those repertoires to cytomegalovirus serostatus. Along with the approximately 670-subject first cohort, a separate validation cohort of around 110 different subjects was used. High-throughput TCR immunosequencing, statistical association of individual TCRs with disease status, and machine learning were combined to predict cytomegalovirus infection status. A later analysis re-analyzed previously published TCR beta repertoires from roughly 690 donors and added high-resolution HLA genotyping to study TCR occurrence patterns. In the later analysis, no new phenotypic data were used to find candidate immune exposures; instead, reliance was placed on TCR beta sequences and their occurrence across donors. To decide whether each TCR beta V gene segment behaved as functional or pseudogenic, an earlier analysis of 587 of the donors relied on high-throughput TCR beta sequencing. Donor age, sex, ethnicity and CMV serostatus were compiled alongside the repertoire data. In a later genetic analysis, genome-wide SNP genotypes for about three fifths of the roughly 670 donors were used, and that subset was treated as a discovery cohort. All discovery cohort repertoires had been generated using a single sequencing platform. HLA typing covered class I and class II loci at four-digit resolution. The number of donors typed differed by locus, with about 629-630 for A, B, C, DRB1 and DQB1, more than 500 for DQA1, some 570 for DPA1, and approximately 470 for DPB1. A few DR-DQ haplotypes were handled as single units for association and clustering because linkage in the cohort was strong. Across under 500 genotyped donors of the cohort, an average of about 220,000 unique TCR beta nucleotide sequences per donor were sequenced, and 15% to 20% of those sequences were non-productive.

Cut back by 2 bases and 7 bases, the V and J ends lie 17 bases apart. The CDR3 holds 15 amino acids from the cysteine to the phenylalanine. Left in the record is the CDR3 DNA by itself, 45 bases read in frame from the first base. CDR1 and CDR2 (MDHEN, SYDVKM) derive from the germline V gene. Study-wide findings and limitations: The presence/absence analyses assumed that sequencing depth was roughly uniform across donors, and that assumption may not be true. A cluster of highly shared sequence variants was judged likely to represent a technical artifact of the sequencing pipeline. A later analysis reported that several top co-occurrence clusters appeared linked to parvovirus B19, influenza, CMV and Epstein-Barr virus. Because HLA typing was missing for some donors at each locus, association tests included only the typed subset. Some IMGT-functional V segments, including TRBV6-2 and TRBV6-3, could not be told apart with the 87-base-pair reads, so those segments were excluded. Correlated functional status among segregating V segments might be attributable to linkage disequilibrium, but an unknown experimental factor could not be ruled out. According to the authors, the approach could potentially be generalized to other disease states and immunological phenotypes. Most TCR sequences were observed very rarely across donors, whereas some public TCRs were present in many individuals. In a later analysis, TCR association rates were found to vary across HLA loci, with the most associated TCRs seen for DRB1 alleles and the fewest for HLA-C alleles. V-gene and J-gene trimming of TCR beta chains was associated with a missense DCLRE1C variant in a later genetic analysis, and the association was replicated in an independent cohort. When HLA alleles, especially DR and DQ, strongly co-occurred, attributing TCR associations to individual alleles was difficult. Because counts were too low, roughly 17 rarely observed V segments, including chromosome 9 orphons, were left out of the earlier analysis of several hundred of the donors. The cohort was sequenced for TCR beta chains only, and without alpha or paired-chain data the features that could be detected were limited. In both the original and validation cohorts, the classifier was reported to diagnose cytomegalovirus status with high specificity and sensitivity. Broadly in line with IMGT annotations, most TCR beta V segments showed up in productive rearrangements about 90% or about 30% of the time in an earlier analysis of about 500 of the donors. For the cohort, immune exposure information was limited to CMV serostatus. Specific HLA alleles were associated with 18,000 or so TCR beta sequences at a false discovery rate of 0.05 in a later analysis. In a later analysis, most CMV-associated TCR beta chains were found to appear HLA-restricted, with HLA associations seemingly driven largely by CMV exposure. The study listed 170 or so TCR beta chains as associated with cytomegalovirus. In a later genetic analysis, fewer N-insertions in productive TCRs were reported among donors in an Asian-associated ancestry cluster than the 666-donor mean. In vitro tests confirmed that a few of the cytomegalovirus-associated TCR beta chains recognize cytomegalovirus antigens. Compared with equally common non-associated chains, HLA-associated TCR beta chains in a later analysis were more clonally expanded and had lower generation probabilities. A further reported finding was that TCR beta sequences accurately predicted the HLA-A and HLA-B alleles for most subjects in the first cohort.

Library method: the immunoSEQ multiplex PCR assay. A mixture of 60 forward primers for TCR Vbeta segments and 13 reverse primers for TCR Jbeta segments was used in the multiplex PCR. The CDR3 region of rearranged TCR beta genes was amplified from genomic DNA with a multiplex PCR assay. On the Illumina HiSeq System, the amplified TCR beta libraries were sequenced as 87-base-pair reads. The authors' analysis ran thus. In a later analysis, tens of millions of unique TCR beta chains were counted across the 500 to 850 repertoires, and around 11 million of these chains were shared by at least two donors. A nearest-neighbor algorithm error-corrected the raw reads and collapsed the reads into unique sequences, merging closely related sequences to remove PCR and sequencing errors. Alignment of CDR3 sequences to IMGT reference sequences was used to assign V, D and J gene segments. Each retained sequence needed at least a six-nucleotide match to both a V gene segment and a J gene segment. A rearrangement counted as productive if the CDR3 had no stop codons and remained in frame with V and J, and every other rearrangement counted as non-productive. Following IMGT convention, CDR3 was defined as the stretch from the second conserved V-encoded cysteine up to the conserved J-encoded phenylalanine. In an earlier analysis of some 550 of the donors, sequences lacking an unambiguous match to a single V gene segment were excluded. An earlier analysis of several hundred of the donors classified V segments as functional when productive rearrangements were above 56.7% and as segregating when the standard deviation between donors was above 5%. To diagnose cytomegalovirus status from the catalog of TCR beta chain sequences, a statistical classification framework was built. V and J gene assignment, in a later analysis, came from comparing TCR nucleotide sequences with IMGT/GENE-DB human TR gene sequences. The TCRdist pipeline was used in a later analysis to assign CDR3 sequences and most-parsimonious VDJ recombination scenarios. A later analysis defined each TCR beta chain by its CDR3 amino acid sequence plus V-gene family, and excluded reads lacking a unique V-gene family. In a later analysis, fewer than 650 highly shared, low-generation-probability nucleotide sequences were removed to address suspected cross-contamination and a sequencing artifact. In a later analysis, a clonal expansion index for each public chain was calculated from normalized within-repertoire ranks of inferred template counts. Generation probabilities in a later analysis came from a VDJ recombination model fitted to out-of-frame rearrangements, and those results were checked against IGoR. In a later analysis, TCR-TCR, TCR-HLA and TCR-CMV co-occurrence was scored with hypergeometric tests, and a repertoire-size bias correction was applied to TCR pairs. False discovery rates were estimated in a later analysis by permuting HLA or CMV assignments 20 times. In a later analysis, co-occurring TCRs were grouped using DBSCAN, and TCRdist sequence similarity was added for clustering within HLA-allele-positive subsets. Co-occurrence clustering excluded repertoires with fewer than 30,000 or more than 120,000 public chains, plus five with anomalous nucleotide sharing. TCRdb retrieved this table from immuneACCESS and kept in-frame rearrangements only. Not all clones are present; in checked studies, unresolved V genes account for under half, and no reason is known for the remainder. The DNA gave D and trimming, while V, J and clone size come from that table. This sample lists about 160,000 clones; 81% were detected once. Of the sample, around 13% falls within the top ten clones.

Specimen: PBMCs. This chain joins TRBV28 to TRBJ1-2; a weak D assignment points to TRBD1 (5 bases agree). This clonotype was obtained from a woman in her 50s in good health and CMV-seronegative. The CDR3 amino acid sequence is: CASSLATEFTFGYTF. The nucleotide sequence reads TGTGCCAGCAGTTTAGCGACAGAGTTTACTTTTGGCTACACCTTC.